The 2 T cell receptor beta chains reported below all come from one sample, sequenced in a study of OX40 agonist ivuxolimab in advanced cancers. The data were produced by immunoSEQ multiplex PCR, yet TCRdb's version contains in-frame clones alone and is incomplete. The sample has about 64,000 clones, over 75% seen once. Sequenced here: CD4+ or CD8+ T cells sorted from blood, sampled in a trial of the OX40 agonist ivuxolimab. The receptor set was obtained from an adult with an advanced solid tumor such as melanoma, head and neck, liver or kidney cancer.

The sample holds one count of this clone. The J gene is TRBJ2-7, the V gene TRBV4-2, with 8 positions matching TRBD1. V dropped 5 bases and J dropped 6; count of bases not matched to a gene: 3. This CDR3 is 12 amino acids long. Germline CDR1 is LGHNA and CDR2 is YNFKEQ. The CDR3 here is CASSLTGAEQYF. The CDR3 coding sequence is TGTGCCAGCAGCTTGACAGGGGCCGAGCAGTACTTC.

Here the CDR3 reads CASSVGDGLDTQYF. The CDR3 nucleotides read TGTGCCAGCAGCGTAGGGGACGGATTGGATACGCAGTATTTT. V usage is TRBV9 and J usage is TRBJ2-3; D may correspond to TRBD1 or TRBD2 (5 bases each). Germline V gene lookup returns CDR1 SGDLS and CDR2 YYNGEE. The CDR3 is made up of 14 amino acids. V was pared by 0 bases and J by 6 bases, with 11 bases between.